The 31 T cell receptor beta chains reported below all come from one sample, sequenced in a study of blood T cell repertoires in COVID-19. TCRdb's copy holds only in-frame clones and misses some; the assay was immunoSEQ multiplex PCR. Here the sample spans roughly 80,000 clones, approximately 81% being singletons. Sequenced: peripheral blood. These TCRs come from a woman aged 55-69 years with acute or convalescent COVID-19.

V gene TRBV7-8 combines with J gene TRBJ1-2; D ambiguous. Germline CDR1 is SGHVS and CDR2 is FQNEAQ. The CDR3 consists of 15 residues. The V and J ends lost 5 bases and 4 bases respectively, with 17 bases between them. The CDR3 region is CASSPIGPSGYGYTF. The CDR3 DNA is TGTGCCAGCAGCCCGATCGGGCCTAGCGGCTATGGCTACACCTTC.

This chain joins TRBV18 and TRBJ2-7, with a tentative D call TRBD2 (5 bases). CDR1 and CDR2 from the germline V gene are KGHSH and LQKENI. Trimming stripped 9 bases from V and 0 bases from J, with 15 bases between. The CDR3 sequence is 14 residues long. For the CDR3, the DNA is TGTGCCAGTTCGACATATGGGAGCTCCTACGAGCAGTACTTC. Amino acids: CASSTYGSSYEQYF.

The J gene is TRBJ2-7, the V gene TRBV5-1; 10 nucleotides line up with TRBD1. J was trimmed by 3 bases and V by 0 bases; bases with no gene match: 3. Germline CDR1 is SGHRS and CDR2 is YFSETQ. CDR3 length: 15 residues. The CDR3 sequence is CASSLGDRGFYEQYF. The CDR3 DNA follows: TGCGCCAGCAGCTTGGGGGACAGGGGCTTCTACGAGCAGTACTTC.

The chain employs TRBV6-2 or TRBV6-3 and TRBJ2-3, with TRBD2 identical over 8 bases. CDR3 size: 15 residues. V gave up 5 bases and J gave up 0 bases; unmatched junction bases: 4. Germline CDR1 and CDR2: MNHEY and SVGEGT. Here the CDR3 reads CASSPRGGSTDTQYF. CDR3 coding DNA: TGTGCCAGCAGTCCCCGGGGGGGTAGCACAGATACGCAGTATTTT.

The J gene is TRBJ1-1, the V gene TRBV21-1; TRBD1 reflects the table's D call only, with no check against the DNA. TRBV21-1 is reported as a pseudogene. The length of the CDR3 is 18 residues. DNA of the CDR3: TGTGCCAGCAGCAAAAAGGGACAGGTTGGCGGGATGAACACTGAAGCTTTCTTT. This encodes CASSKKGQVGGMNTEAFF.

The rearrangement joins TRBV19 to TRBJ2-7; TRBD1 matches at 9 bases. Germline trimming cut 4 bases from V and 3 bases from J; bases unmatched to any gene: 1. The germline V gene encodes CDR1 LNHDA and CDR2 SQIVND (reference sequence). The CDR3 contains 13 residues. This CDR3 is CASSRQGDYEQYF. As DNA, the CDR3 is TGTGCCAGTAGTAGACAGGGGGACTACGAGCAGTACTTC.

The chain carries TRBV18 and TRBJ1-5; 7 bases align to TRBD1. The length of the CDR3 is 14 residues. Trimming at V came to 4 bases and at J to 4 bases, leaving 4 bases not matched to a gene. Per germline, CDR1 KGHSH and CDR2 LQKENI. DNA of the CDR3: TGTGCCAGCTCACTCTCGACAGGGAATCAGCCCCAGCATTTT. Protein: CASSLSTGNQPQHF.

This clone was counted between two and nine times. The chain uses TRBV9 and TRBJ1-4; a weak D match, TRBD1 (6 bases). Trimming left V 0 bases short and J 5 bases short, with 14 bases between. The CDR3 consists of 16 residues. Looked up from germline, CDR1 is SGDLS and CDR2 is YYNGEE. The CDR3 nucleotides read TGTGCCAGCAGCGTAGGGTCAGCAGGACAGAATGAAAAACTGTTTTTT. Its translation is CASSVGSAGQNEKLFF. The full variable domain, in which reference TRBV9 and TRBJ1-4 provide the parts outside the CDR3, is DSGVTQTPKHLITATGQRVTLRCSPRSGDLSVYWYQQSLDQGLQFLIQYYNGEERAKGNILERFSAQQFPDLHSELNLSSLELGDSALYFCASSVGSAGQNEKLFFGSGTQLSVL.

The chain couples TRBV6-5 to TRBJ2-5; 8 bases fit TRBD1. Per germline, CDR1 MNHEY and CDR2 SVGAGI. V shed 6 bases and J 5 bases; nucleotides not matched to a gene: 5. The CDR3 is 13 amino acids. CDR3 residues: CASRRTGSETQYF. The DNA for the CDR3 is TGTGCCAGCAGACGGACAGGGAGTGAGACCCAGTACTTC.

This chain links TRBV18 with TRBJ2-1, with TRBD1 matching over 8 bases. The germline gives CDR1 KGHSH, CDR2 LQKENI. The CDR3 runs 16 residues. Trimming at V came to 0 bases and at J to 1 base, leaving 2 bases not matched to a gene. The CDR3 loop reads CASSPPDRASYNEQFF. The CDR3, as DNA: TGTGCCAGCTCACCACCGGACAGGGCGTCCTACAATGAGCAGTTCTTC.

The CDR3 DNA reads TGTGCCAGTAGCGGGACAGGGGGTGGGAGGAACACTGAAGCTTTCTTT. Protein: CASSGTGGGRNTEAFF. The chain joins TRBV19 to TRBJ1-1; 11 bases align to TRBD1. Unmatched junction bases numbered 7, after V lost 6 bases and J lost 1 base. The CDR3 totals 16 residues. CDR1 is LNHDA, CDR2 SQIVND, per germline (reference sequence).

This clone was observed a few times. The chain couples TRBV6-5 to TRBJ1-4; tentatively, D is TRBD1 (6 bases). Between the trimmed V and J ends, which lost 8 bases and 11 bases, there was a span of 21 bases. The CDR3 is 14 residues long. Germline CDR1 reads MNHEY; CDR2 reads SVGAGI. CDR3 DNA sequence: TGTGCCAGCGTACATTCGGGGGGGCTGGCGAAACTGTTTTTT. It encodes CASVHSGGLAKLFF.

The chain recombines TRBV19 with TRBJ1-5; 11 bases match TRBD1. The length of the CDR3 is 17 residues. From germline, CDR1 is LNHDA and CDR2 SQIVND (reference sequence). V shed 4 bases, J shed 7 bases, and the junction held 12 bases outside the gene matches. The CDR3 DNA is TGTGCCAGTAGTAGACCTCGGACAGGGGGCGATAGGCAGCCCCAGCATTTT. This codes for CASSRPRTGGDRQPQHF.

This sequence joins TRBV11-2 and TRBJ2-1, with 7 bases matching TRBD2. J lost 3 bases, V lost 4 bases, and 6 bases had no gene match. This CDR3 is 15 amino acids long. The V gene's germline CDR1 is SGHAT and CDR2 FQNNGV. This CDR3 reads CASSSIRDYYNEQFF. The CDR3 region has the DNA TGTGCCAGCAGCTCAATCCGGGACTACTACAATGAGCAGTTCTTC. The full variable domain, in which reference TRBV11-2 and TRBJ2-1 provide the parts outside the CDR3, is EAGVAQSPRYKIIEKRQSVAFWCNPISGHATLYWYQQILGQGPKLLIQFQNNGVVDDSQLPKDRFSAERLKGVDSTLKIQPAKLEDSAVYLCASSSIRDYYNEQFFGPGTRLTVL.

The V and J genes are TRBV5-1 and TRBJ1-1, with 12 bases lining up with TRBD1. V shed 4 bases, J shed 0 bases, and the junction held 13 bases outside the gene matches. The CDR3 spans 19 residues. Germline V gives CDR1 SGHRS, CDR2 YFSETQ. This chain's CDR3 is CASSLPRDRGRELNTEAFF. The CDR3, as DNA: TGCGCCAGCAGCCTGCCCCGGGACAGGGGGCGCGAGCTGAACACTGAAGCTTTCTTT.

The CDR3 reads CASYEEDGGETQYF. CDR3 nucleotide sequence: TGTGCCAGCTATGAAGAAGATGGGGGCGAGACCCAGTACTTC. The genes are TRBV2 and TRBJ2-5, with D tentatively TRBD1 (6 bases). The V end was cut by 8 bases, the J end by 5 bases, with 18 bases between. The CDR3 totals 14 residues. Germline V lookup: CDR1 SNHLY, CDR2 FYNNEI. Variable domain in full (rest from reference TRBV2 and TRBJ2-5): EPEVTQTPSHQVTQMGQEVILRCVPISNHLYFYWYRQILGQKVEFLVSFYNNEISEKSEIFDDQFSVERPDGSNFTLKIRSTKLEDSAMYFCASYEEDGGETQYFGPGTRLLVL.

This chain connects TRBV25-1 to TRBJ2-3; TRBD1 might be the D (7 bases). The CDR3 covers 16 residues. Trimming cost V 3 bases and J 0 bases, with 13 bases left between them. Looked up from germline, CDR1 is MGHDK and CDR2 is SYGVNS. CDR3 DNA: TGTGCCAGCAGTGATGTAGCAGGGGGGAGCACAGATACGCAGTATTTT. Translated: CASSDVAGGSTDTQYF.

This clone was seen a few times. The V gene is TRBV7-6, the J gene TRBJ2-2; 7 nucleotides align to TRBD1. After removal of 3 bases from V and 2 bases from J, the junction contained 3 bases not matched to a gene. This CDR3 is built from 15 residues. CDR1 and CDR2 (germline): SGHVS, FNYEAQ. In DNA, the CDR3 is TGTGCCAGCAGCTTTGGGACAGCCAACACCGGGGAGCTGTTTTTT. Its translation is CASSFGTANTGELFF.

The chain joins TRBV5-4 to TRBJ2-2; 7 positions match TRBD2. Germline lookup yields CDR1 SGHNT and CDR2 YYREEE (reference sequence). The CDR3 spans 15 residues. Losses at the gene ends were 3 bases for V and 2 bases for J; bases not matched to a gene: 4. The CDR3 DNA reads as TGTGCCAGCAGCTCCGCGGGGGTAAACACCGGGGAGCTGTTTTTT. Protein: CASSSAGVNTGELFF.

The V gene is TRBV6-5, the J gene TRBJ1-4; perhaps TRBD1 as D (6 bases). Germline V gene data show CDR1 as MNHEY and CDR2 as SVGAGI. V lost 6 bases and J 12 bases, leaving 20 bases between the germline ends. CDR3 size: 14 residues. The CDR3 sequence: CASSRGLNEGELFF. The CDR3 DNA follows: TGTGCCAGCAGCCGGGGCCTAAATGAGGGGGAACTGTTTTTT.

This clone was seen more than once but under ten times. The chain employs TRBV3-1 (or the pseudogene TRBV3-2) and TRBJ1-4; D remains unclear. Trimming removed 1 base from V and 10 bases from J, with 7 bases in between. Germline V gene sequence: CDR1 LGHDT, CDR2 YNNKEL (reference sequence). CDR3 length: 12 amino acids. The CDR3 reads CASSQARGKLFF. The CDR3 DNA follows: TGTGCCAGCAGCCAAGCGCGGGGAAAACTGTTTTTT.

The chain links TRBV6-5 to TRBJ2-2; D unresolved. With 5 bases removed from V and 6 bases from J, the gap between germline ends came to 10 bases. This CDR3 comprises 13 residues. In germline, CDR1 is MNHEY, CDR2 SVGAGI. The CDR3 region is CASSNGGPGELFF. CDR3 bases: TGTGCCAGCAGTAATGGCGGTCCCGGGGAGCTGTTTTTT.

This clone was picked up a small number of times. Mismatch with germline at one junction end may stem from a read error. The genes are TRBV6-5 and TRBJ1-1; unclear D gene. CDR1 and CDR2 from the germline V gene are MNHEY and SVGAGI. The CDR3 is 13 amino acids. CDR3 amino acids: CASSLLRNAEAFF. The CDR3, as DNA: TGTGCCAGCAGTCTTCTCAGGAACGCTGAAGCTTTCTTT.

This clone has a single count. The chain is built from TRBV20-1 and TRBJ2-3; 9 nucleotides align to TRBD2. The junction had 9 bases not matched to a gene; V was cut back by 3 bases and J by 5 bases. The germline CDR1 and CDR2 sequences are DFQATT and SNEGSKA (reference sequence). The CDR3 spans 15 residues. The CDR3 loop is CSASNAGGPGDTQYF. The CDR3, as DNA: TGCAGTGCTAGTAACGCGGGGGGGCCCGGAGATACGCAGTATTTT.

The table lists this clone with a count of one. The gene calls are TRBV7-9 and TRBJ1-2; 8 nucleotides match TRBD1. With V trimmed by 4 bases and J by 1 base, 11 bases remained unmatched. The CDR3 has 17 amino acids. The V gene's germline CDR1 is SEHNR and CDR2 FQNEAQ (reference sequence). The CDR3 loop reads CASSYTLGQGLNYGYTF. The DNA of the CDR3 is TGTGCCAGCAGCTATACCTTAGGACAGGGTCTTAACTATGGCTACACCTTC.

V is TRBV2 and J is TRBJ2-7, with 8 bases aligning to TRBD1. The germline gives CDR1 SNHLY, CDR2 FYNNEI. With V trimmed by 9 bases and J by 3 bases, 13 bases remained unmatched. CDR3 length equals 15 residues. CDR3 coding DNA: TGTGCCAGTCGCGTGGGGGACAGGATAGTCTACGAGCAGTACGTC. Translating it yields CASRVGDRIVYEQYV.

DNA of the CDR3: TGCGCCAGCGGTCGCGGAGAGAACACTGAAGCTTTCTTT. It codes for CASGRGENTEAFF. V usage is TRBV4-1 and J usage is TRBJ1-1; D gene unclear. CDR3 length: 13 residues. Germline V lookup: CDR1 MGHRA, CDR2 YSYEKL. V was shortened by 8 bases and J by 1 base, with 11 bases between the two germline ends.

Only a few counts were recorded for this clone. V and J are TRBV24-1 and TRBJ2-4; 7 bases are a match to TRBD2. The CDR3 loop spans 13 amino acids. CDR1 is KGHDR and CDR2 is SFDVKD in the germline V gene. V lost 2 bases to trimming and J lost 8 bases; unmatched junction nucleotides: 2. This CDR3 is CATSDWGGHIQYF. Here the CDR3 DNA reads TGTGCCACCAGTGATTGGGGGGGACACATTCAGTACTTC.

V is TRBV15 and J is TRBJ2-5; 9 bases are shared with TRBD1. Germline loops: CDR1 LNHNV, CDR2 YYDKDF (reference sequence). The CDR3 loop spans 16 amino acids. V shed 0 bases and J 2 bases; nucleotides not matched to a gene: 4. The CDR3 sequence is CATSRDLGQGQETQYF. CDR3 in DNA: TGTGCCACCAGCAGAGATTTAGGACAGGGGCAAGAGACCCAGTACTTC.

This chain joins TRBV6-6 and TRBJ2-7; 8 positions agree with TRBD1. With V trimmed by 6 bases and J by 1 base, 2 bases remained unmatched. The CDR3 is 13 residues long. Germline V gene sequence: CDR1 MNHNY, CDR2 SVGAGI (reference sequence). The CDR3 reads CASRRTGSYEQYV. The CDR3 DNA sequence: TGTGCCAGCAGACGGACAGGGTCCTACGAGCAGTACGTC.

As DNA, the CDR3 is TGTGCCAGCAGCTTAACAGCCAAGAACACTGAAGCTTTCTTT. Its translation: CASSLTAKNTEAFF. The chain couples TRBV11-2 to TRBJ1-1; D gene ambiguous. V was trimmed by 2 bases and J by 1 base, leaving 8 bases between them. CDR1 SGHAT and CDR2 FQNNGV come from the germline V gene. This CDR3 has 14 residues.